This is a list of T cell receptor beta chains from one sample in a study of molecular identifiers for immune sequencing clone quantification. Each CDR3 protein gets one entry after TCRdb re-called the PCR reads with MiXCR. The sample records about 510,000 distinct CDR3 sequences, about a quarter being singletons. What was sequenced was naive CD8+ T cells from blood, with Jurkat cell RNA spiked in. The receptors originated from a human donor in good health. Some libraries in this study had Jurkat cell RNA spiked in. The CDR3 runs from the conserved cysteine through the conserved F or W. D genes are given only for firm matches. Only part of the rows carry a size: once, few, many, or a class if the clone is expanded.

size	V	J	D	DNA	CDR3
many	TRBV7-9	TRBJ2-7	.	TGTGCCAGCAGCTTAGTAGACGGCTACGAGCAGTACTTC	CASSLVDGYEQYF
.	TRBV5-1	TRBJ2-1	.	TGCGGCAAGCGAAGGGGTGAGCAGTTCTTC	CGKRRGEQFF
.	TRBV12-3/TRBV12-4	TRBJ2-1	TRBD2	TGTGCCAGCAGTACTAGCGGGAGGGCCCAGTTCTTC	CASSTSGRAQFF
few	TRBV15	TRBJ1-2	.	TGTGCCACCAGCAGAGATCTCGACGGATATGGCTACACCTTC	CATSRDLDGYGYTF
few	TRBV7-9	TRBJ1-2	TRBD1	TGTGCCAGCAGCTTATCAGGACAGGGGGTCTATGGCTACACCTTC	CASSLSGQGVYGYTF
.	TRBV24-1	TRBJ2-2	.	TGTGCCACCAGTGATCACCCGTCGGCAGGGAAGAACACCGGGGAGCTGTTTTTT	CATSDHPSAGKNTGELFF
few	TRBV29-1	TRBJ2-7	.	TGCAGCGTCGTCCCCGGGACTCATTACGAGCAGTACTTC	CSVVPGTHYEQYF
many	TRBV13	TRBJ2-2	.	TGTGCCAGCCGCGCGACCCTGAACACCGGGGAGCTGTTTTTT	CASRATLNTGELFF
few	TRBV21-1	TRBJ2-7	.	TGTGCCAGCAGCAAAGTTATCCCTAGCGAACGGTACGAGCAGTACTTC	CASSKVIPSERYEQYF
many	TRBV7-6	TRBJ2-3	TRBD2	TGTGCCAGCAGCTTAGTTTGGGCTAGCGGGATGAGCACAGATACGCAGTATTTT	CASSLVWASGMSTDTQYF
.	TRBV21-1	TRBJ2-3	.	TGTGCCAGCAGCAAAGCTGGGATCGCAGATACGCAGTATTTT	CASSKAGIADTQYF
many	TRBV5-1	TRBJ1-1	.	TGCGCCAGCAGCTTGGGGGCGGCCGGGGACACTGAAGCTTTCTTT	CASSLGAAGDTEAFF
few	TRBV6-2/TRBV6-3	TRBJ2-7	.	TGTGCCAGCAGTTACGCCAGTCAGGACGAGCAGTACTTC	CASSYASQDEQYF
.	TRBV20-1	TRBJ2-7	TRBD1	TGCAGTGCTGTACCTTTGGGGGACAGGGGGCCCTACGAGCAGTACTTC	CSAVPLGDRGPYEQYF
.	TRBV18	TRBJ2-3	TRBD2	TGTGCCAGCTCACCACCGGTTGGCGCGGGGGGGCCCCGAGATACGCAGTATTTT	CASSPPVGAGGPRDTQYF
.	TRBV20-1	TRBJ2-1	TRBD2	TGCAGTGCTAACGATCCGGAACTAGCGGGAGTGAATGAGCAGTTCTTC	CSANDPELAGVNEQFF
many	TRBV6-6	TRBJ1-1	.	TGTGCCAGCATCGGGGGAACTGAAGCTTTCTTT	CASIGGTEAFF
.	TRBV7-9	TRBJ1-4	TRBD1	TGTGCCAGCGGACAGGCCGAAGGTGAAAAACTGTTTTTT	CASGQAEGEKLFF
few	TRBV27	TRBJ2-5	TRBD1	TGTGCCAGCAGCCCCATTGCCGGGACAGGGAGTGAGACCCAGTACTTC	CASSPIAGTGSETQYF
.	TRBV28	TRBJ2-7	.	TGTGCCAGCAGTTTCCGGGGGAGAAGGGCCTACGAGCAGTACTTC	CASSFRGRRAYEQYF
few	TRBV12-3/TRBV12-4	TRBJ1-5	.	TGTGCCAGCAGTTTGAGTCAGGGAAATCAGCCCCAGCATTTT	CASSLSQGNQPQHF
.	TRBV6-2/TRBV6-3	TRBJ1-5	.	TGTGCCAGCAGTACTGTGGGCCTCCAGCCCCAGCATTTT	CASSTVGLQPQHF
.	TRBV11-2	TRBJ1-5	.	TGTGCCAGCAGCCCCTGGGGGGGCAGAGGCAATCAGCCCCAGCATTTT	CASSPWGGRGNQPQHF
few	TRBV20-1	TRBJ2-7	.	TGCAGTGCTATCAGGGATCACGAGCAGTACTTC	CSAIRDHEQYF
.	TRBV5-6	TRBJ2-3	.	TGTGCCAGCAGCGGGTGGATCACAGATACGCAGTATTTT	CASSGWITDTQYF
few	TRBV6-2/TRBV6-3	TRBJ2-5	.	TGTGCCAGCACCAACGGGGCGGAGACCCTTCAAGAGACCCAGTACTTC	CASTNGAETLQETQYF
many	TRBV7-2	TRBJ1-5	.	TGTGCCAGCAGCTCCGGGCCAGATTCAGACGAGCCCCAGCATTTT	CASSSGPDSDEPQHF
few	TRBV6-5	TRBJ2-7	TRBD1	TGTGCCAGCAGTTATCAGGACAGGGGACACGAGCAGTACTTC	CASSYQDRGHEQYF
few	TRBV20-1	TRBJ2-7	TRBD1	TGCAGTGGTAGACGGGACAGAGCCGCCGTTGGCTACGAGCAGTACTTC	CSGRRDRAAVGYEQYF
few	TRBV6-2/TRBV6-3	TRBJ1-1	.	TGTGCCTCCATTGGGGTGGTTGAAGCTTTCTTT	CASIGVVEAFF
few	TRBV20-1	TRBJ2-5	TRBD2	TGCAGTGCTAATAGCGGGAGGACTCAAGAGACCCAGTACTTC	CSANSGRTQETQYF
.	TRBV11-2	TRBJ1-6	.	TGTGCCAGCAGCTTCGGCGGAGGTTCACCCCTCCACTTT	CASSFGGGSPLHF
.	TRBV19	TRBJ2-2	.	TGTGCCAGTATTGACGCGACAGGATACACCGGGGAGCTGTTTTTT	CASIDATGYTGELFF
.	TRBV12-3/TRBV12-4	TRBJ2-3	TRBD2	TGTGCCAGCAGTTCAAGGACTAGCGGGGAGTCCACAGATACGCAGTCTTTT	CASSSRTSGESTDTQSF
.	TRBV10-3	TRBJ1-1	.	TGTGCCATCAGTGAGTCGCCTCAGGCTTTCTTT	CAISESPQAFF
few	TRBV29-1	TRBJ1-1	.	TGCAGCGCCCGTTTCAGTGGCAGGGAGGACATGAACACTGAAGCTTTCTTT	CSARFSGREDMNTEAFF
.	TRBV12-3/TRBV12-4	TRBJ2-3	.	TGTGCCAGCAGTTTAGACAGCACAGATACGCCGTATTTT	CASSLDSTDTPYF
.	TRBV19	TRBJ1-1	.	TGTGCCTGTAGTATAGCAGTCAGGGGAACTGAAGCTTTCTTT	CACSIAVRGTEAFF
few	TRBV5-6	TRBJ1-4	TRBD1	TGTGCCAGCAGCTCTTCGGACAGGAGACTGTTTTTT	CASSSSDRRLFF
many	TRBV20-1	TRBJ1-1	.	TGCAGTGCTAGAGAGCACAGGGCGAACACTGAAGCTTTCTTT	CSAREHRANTEAFF
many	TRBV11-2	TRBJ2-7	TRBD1	TGTGCCAGCAGCCACGGGACAGGGTCCTACGAGCAGTACTTC	CASSHGTGSYEQYF
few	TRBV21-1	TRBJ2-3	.	TGTGCCAGCGTTCCACAGGGGGCGCGGAGCACAGATACGCAGTATTTT	CASVPQGARSTDTQYF